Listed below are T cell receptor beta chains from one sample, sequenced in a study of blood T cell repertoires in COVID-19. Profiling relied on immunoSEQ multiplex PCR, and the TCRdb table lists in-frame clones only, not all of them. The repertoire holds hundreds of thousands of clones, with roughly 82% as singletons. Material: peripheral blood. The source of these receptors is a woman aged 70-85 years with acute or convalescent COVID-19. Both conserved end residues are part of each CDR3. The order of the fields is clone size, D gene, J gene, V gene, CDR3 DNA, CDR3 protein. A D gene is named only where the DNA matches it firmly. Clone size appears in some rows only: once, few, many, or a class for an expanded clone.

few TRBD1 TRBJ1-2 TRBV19 TGTGCCAGTAGTATCATTCCGGGACAGGGTTATGGCTACACCTTC CASSIIPGQGYGYTF
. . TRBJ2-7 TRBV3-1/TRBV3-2 TGTGCCAGCAGCCAGGTGGGGGGATACGAGCAGTACTTC CASSQVGGYEQYF
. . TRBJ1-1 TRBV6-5 TGTGCCAGCACCCGACTCCACACTGAAGCTTTCTTT CASTRLHTEAFF
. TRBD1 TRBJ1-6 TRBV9 TGTGCCAGCAGCGTAAGGACAGGGAGCTCACCCCTCCACTTT CASSVRTGSSPLHF
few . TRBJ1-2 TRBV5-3 TGTGCCAGAAGCTTGGTGGTCAAGCGTAACTATGGCTACACCTTC CARSLVVKRNYGYTF
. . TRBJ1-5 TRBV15 TGTGCCACCAGCAGAGACCCCGGGCAGGGGAACAATCAGCCCCAGCATTTT CATSRDPGQGNNQPQHF
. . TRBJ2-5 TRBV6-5 TGTGCCAGCAGTTACTCACAGGGTCAAGAGACCCAGTACTTC CASSYSQGQETQYF
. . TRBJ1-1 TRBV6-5 TGTGCCAGCCACCCCCTAACGGTAACTGAAGCTTTCTTT CASHPLTVTEAFF
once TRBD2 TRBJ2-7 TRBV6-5 TGTGCCAGCAGTTACCAATCGCGGGGGGTTACCTACGAGCAGTACTTC CASSYQSRGVTYEQYF
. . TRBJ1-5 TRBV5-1 TGCGCCAGCAGCTTGGGGGAAGCGGAGGGTCAGCCCCAGCATTTT CASSLGEAEGQPQHF
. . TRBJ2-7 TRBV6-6 TGTGCCAGCAGTTACGGCAGGGCCTACGAGCAGTACTTC CASSYGRAYEQYF
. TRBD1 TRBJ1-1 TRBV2 TGTGCCAGCAGTCGACCCGGCAGGGGGCGAAACACTGAAGCTTTCTTT CASSRPGRGRNTEAFF
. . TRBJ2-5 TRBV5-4 TGTGCCAGCAGCTTGAATTTAAGGGGTAATCAAGAGACCCAGTACTTC CASSLNLRGNQETQYF
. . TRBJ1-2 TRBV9 TGTGCCAGCAGTAACAGCTATGGCTACACCTTC CASSNSYGYTF
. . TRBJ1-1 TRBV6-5 TGTGCCAGCAGGGCGGGGTCCTTGAACACTGAAGCTTTCTTT CASRAGSLNTEAFF
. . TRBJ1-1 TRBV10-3 TGTGCCATCACCGGTGCCTTGAACACTGAAGCTTTCTTT CAITGALNTEAFF
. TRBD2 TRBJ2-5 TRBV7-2 TGTGCCAGCAGCTCCGGACTAGCGGGAGAGACCCAGTACTTC CASSSGLAGETQYF